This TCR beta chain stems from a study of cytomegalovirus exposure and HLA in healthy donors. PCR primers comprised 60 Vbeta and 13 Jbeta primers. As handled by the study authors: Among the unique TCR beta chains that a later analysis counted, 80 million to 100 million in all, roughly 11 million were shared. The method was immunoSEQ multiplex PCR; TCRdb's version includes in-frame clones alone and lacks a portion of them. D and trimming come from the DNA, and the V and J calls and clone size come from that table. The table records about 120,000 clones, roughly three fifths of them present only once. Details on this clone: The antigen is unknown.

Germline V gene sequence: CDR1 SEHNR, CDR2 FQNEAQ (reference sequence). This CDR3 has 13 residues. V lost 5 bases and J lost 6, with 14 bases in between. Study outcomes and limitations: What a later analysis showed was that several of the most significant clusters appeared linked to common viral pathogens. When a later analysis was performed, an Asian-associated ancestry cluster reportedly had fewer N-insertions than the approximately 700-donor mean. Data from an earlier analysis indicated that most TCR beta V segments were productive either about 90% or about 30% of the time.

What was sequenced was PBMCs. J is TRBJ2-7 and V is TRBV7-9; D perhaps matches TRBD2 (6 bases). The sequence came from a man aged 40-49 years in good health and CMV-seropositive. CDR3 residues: CASSPSGGAEQYF. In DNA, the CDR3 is TGTGCCAGCAGCCCAAGCGGCGGGGCCGAGCAGTACTTC.